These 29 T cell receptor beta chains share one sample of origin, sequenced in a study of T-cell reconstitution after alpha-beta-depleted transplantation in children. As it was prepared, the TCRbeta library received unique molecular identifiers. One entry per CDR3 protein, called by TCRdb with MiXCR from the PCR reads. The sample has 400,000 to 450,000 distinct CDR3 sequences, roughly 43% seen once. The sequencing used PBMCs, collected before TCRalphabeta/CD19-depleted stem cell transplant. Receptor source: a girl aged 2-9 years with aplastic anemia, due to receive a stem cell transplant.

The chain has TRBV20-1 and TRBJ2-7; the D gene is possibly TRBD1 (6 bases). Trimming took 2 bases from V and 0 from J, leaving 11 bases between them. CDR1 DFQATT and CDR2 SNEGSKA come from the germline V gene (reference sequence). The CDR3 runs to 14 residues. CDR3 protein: CSARWTADSYEQYF. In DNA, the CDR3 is TGCAGTGCTAGATGGACAGCCGACTCCTACGAGCAGTACTTC.

CDR3 in amino acids: CASSSPLNAESYNEQFF. CDR3 coding DNA: TGTGCCAGCAGTTCCCCCCTGAACGCCGAATCCTACAATGAGCAGTTCTTC. This rearrangement joins TRBV12-3 or TRBV12-4 to TRBJ2-1; D not certain. Between the trimmed V and J ends, which lost 4 bases and 1 base, there was a span of 17 bases. The CDR3 runs to 17 residues.

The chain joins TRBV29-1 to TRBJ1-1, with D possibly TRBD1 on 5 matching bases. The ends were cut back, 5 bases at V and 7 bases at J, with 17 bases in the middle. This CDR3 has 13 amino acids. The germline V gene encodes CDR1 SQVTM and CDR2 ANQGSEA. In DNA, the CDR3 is TGCAGCGTTACAGGACATGGGACTCTTGAAGCTTTCTTT. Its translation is CSVTGHGTLEAFF.

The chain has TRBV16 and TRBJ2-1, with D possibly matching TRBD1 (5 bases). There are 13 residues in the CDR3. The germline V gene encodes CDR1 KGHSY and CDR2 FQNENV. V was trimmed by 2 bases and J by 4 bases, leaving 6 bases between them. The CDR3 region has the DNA TGTGCCAGCAGCCAACAGGGATACAATGAGCAGTTCTTC. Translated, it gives CASSQQGYNEQFF.

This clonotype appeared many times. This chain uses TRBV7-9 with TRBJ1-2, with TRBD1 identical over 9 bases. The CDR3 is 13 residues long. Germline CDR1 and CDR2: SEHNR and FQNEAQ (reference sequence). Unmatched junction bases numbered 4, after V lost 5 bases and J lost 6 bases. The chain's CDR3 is CASSPTGGDGYTF. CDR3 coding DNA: TGTGCCAGCAGCCCGACAGGGGGGGATGGCTACACCTTC. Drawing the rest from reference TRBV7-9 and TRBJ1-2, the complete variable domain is DTGVSQNPRHKITKRGQNVTFRCDPISEHNRLYWYRQTLGQGPEFLTYFQNEAQLEKSRLLSDRFSAERPKGSFSTLEIQRTEQGDSAMYLCASSPTGGDGYTFGSGTRLTVV.

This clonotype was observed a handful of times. The CDR3 coding sequence is TGTGCCAGCAGCCCCCGGCGGGAGACTCTCTCCTACAATGAGCAGTTCTTC. Translating gives CASSPRRETLSYNEQFF. J is TRBJ2-1 and V is TRBV7-6, with 7 nucleotides matching TRBD2. The V gene's germline CDR1 is SGHVS and CDR2 FNYEAQ. The CDR3 has 17 amino acids. The J segment lost 0 bases and the V segment lost 5 bases, leaving 10 bases of the junction unmatched. The variable domain in full, completed from reference TRBV7-6 and TRBJ2-1, reads GAGVSQSPRYKVTKRGQDVALRCDPISGHVSLYWYRQALGQGPEFLTYFNYEAQQDKSGLPNDRFSAERPEGSISTLTIQRTEQRDSAMYRCASSPRRETLSYNEQFFGPGTRLTVL.

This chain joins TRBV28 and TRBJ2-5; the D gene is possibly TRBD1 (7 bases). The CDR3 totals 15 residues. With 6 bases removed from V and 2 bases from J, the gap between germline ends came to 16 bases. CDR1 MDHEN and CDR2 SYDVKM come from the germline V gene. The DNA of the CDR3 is TGTGCCAGCAGAGGGCGGGACAGTACGCAAGAGACCCAGTACTTC. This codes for CASRGRDSTQETQYF.

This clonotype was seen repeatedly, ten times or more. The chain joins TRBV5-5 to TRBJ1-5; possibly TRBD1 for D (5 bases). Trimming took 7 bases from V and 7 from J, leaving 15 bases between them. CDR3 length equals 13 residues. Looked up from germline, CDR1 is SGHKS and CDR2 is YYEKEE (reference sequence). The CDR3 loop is CASGNTGDQPQHF. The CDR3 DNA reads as TGTGCCAGCGGGAATACAGGTGACCAGCCCCAGCATTTT.

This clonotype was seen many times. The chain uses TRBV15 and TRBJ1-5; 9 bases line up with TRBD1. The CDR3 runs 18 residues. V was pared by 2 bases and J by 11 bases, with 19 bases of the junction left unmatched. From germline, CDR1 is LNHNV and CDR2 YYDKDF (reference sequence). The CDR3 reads CATSRSRAIGTGLSAQHF. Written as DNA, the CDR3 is TGTGCCACCAGCAGATCTCGCGCCATAGGGACAGGGCTATCAGCCCAGCATTTT.

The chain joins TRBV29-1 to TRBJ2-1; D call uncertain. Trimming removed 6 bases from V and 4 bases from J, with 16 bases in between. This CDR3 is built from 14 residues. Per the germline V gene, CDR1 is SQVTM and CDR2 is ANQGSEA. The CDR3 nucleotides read TGCAGCGTGCCGCGTCGGAGTAGGTACAATGAGCAGTTCTTC. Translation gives CSVPRRSRYNEQFF.

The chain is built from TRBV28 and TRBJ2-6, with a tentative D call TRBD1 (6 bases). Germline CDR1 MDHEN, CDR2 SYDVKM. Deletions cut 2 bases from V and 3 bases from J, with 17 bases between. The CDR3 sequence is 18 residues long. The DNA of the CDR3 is TGTGCCAGCAGTTTAGGGGCAGGGGCGGAAATTGGGGCCAACGTCCTGACTTTC. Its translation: CASSLGAGAEIGANVLTF.

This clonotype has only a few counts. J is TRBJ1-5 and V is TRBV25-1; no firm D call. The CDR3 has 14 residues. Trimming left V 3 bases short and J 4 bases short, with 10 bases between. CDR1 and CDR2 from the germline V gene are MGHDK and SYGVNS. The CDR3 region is CASSEGLGNQPQHF. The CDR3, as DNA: TGTGCCAGCAGTGAGGGGTTGGGGAATCAGCCCCAGCATTTT.

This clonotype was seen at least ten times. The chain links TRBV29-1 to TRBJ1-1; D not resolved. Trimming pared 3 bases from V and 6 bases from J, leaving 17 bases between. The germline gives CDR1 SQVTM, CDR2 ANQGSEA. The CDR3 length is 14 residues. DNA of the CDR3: TGCAGCGTTGAGTTGTTCCTGTCTAGGGCTGAAGCTTTCTTT. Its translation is CSVELFLSRAEAFF.

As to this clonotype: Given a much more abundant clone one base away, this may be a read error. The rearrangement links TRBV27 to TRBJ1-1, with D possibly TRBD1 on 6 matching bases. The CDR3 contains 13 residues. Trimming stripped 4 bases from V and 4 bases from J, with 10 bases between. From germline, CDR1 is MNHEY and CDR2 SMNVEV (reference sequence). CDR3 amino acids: CASSSTGFTEAFF. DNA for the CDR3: TGTGCCAGCAGTTCTACAGGGTTCACTGAAGCTTTCTTT.

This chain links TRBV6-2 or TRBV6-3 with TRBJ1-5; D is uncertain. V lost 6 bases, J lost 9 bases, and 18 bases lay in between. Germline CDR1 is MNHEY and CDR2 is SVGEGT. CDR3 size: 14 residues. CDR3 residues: CASRRPLAKAPQHF. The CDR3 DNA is TGTGCCAGCAGACGACCACTCGCTAAGGCGCCCCAGCATTTT.

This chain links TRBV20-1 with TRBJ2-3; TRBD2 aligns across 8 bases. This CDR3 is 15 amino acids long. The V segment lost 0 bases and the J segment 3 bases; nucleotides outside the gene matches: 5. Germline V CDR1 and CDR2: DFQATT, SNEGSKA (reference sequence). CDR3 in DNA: TGCAGTGCTAGAGATATAACTAGCGGTACAGATACGCAGTATTTT. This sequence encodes CSARDITSGTDTQYF.

CDR3: CSASPRPGASLGKSSGNTIYF. The CDR3 coding sequence is TGCAGTGCTAGCCCACGGCCAGGGGCATCACTTGGAAAAAGCTCTGGAAACACCATATATTTT. The chain has TRBV20-1 and TRBJ1-3; TRBD1 might be the D (6 bases). CDR3 length: 21 amino acids. Trimming cost V 3 bases and J 0 bases, with 30 bases left between them. Per the germline V gene, CDR1 is DFQATT and CDR2 is SNEGSKA (reference sequence).

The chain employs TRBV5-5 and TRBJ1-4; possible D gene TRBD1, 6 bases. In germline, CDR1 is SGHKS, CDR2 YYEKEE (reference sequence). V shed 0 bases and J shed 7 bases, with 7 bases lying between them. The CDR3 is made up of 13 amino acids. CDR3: CASSLDRVEKLFF. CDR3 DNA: TGTGCCAGCAGCTTGGACAGGGTTGAAAAACTGTTTTTT. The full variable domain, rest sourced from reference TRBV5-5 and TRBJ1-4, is DAGVTQSPTHLIKTRGQQVTLRCSPISGHKSVSWYQQVLGQGPQFIFQYYEKEERGRGNFPDRFSARQFPNYSSELNVNALLLGDSALYLCASSLDRVEKLFFGSGTQLSVL.

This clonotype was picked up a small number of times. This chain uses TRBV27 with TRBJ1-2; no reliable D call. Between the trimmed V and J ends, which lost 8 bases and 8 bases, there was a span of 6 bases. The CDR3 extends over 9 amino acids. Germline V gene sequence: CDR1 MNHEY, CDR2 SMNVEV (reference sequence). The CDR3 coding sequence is TGTGCCAGCTTGGGGGGCTACACCTTC. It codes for CASLGGYTF.

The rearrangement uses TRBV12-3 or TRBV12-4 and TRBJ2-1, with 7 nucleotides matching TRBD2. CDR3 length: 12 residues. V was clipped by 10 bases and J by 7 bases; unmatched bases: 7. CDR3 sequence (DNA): TGTGCCACCACCGGGGGAGGGAATGAGCAGTTCTTC. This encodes CATTGGGNEQFF.

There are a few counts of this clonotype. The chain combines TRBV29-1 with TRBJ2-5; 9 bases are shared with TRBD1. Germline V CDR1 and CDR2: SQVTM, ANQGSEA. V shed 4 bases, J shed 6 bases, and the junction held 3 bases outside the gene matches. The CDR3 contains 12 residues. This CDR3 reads CSVATGGQTQYF. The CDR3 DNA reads TGCAGCGTTGCGACAGGGGGACAGACCCAGTACTTC. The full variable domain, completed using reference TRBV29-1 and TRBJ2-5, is SAVISQKPSRDICQRGTSLTIQCQVDSQVTMMFWYRQQPGQSLTLIATANQGSEATYESGFVIDKFPISRPNLTFSTLTVSNMSPEDSSIYLCSVATGGQTQYFGPGTRLLVL.

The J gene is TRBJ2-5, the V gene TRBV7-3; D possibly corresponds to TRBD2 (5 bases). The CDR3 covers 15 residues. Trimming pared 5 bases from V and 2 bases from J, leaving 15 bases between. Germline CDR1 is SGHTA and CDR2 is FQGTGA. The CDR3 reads CASSASAGHQETQYF. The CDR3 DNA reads TGTGCCAGCAGCGCCTCGGCGGGCCATCAAGAGACCCAGTACTTC.

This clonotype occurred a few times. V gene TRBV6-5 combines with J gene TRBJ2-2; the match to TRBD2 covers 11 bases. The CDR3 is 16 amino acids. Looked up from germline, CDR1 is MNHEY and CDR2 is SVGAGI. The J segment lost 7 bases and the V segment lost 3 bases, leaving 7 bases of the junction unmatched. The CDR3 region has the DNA TGTGCCAGCAGTTATAAGACTAGCGGGATTTACGGGGAGCTGTTTTTT. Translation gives CASSYKTSGIYGELFF.

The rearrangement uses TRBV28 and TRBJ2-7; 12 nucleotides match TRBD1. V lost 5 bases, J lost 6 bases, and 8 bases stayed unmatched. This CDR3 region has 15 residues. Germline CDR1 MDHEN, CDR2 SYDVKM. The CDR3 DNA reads TGTGCCAGCAGTGTCCCCGGGACAGGGGGCCTCGAGCAGTACTTC. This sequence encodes CASSVPGTGGLEQYF.

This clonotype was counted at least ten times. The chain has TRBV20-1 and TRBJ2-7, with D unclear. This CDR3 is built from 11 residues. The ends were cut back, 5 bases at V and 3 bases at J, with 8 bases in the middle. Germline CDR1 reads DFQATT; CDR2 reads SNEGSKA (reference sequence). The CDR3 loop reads CSAPDGYEQYF. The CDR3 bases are TGCAGTGCTCCGGACGGCTACGAGCAGTACTTC.

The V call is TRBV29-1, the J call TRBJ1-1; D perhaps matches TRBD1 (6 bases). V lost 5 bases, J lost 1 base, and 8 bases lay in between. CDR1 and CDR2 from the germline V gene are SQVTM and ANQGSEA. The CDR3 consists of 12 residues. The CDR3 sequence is CSVRGPNTEAFF. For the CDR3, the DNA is TGCAGCGTTCGGGGGCCGAACACTGAAGCTTTCTTT.

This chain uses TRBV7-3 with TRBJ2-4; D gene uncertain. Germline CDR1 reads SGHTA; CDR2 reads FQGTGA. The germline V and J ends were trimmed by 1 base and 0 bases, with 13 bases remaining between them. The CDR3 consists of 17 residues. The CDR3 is CASSLIHGRLAKNIQYF. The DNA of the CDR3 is TGTGCCAGCAGCTTAATACATGGAAGACTAGCCAAAAACATTCAGTACTTC.

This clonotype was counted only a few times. The CDR3 loop reads CASSSQGQGRAQETQYF. In DNA, the CDR3 is TGTGCCAGCAGCTCCCAGGGGCAGGGAAGAGCCCAAGAGACCCAGTACTTC. This chain connects TRBV28 to TRBJ2-5; a possible D gene is TRBD1 (6 bases). The CDR3 spans 17 residues. V shed 6 bases and J shed 1 base, with 21 bases lying between them. Germline V lookup: CDR1 MDHEN, CDR2 SYDVKM.

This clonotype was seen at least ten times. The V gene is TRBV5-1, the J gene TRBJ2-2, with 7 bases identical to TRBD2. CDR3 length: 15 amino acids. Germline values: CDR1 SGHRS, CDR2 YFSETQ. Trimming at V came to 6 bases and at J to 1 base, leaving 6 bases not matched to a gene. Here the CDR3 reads CASTLAGVNTGELFF. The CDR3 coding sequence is TGCGCCAGCACCTTAGCGGGCGTGAACACCGGGGAGCTGTTTTTT.